The T cell receptor (beta chain) under discussion was sequenced for a study of blood T cell repertoires in COVID-19. This CDR3 has 13 amino acids. CDR1 and CDR2 (germline): LNHDA, SQIVND (reference sequence). The ends were cut back, 7 bases at V and 2 bases at J, with 12 bases in the middle. Donors in Cohort 3 counted as recovered after two negative PCRs, clearance, or symptom resolution. Here immunoSEQ multiplex PCR was the method, and the copy in TCRdb shows in-frame clones only, minus some. This table holds 350,000 or so clones, more than 85% found once. The specimen sequenced was PBMCs or T cells enriched from blood (not recorded which). The chain couples TRBV19 to TRBJ2-7, with a tentative D call TRBD1 (6 bases). The TCR originated in a woman aged 25 to 39 who had recovered from COVID-19. CDR3 nucleotides: TGTGCCAGTACAGGGGAAGTCCCCTACGAGCAGTACTTC. Its translation: CASTGEVPYEQYF.